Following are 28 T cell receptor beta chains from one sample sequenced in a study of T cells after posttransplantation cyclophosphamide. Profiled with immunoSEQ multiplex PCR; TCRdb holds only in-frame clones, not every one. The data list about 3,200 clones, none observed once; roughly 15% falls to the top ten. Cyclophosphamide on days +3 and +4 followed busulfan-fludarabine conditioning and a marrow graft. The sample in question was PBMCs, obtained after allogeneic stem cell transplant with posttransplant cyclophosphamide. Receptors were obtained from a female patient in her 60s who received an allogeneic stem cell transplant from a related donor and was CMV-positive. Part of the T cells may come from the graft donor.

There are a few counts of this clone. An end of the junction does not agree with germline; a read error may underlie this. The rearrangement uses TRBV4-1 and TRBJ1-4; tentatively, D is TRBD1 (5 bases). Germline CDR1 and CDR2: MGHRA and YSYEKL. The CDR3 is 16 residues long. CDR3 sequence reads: CASGQGWGTSPEKLFF. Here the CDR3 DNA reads TGCGCCAGCGGCCAAGGGTGGGGCACCTCTCCGGAAAAACTGTTTTTT.

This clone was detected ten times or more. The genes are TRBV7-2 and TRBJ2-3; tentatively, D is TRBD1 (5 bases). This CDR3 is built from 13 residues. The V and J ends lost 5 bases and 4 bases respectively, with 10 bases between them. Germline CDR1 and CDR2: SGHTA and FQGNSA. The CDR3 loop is CASSQQVADTQYF. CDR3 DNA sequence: TGTGCCAGCAGCCAACAGGTTGCAGATACGCAGTATTTT.

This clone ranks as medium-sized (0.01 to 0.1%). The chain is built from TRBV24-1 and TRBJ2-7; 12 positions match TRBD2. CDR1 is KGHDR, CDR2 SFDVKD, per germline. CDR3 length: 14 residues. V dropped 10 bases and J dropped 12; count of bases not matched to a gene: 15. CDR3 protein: CATPSGLAGQSPYF. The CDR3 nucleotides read TGTGCCACACCTTCCGGACTAGCGGGACAGAGCCCGTACTTC.

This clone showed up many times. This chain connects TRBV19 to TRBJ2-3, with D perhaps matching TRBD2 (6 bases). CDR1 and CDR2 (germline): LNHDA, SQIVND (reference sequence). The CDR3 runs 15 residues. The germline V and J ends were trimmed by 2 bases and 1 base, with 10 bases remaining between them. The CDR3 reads CASSIFGGRTDTQYF. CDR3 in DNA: TGTGCCAGTAGTATATTCGGGGGTCGCACAGATACGCAGTATTTT.

This CDR3 is CASKLGTSGGRAQYF. CDR3 coding DNA: TGTGCCAGCAAACTCGGAACTAGCGGGGGAAGGGCGCAGTATTTT. The V gene is TRBV6-1, the J gene TRBJ2-3, with TRBD2 matching over 11 bases. This CDR3 comprises 15 residues. Germline CDR1 and CDR2: MNHNS and SASEGT. J was trimmed by 10 bases and V by 7 bases; bases with no gene match: 13.

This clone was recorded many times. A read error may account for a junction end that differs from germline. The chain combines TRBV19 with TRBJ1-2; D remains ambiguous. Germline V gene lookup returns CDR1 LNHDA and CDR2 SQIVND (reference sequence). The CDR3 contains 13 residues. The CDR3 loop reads CASSIELWLHLAF. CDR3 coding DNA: TGTGCCAGTAGTATTGAACTATGGCTACACCTGGCATTC. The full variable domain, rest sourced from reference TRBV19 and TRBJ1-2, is DGGITQSPKYLFRKEGQNVTLSCEQNLNHDAMYWYRQDPGQGLRLIYYSQIVNDFQKGDIAEGYSVSREKKESFPLTVTSAQKNPTAFYLCASSIELWLHLAFGSGTRLTVV.

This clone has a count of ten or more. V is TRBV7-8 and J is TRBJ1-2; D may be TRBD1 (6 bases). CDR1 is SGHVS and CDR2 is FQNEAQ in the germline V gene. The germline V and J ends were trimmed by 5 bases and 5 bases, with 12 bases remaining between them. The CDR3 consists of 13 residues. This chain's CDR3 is CASSRQQGYGYTF. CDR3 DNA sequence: TGTGCCAGCAGCCGCCAACAGGGATATGGCTACACCTTC.

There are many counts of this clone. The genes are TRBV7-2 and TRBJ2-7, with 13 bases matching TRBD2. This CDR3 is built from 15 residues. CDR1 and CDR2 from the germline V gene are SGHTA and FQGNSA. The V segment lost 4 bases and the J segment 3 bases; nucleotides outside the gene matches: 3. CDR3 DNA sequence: TGTGCCAGCAGCTCCCGACTAGCGGGGGGCTACGAGCAGTACTTC. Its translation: CASSSRLAGGYEQYF.

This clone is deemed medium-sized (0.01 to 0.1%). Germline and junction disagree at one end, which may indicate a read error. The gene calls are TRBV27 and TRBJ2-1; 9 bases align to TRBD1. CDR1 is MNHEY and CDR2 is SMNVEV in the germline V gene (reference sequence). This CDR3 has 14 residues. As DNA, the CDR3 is TGTGCCAGCAGTCTATCACAGGGGGCGCGTGAGCAGTTCTTC. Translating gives CASSLSQGAREQFF.

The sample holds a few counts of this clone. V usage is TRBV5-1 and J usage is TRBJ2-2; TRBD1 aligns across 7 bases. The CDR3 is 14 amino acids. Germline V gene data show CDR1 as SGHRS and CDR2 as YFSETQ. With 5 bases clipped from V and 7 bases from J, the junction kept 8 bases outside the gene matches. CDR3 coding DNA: TGCGCCAGCAGGGAGGAGACAGGGCTCGGGGAGCTGTTTTTT. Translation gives CASREETGLGELFF.

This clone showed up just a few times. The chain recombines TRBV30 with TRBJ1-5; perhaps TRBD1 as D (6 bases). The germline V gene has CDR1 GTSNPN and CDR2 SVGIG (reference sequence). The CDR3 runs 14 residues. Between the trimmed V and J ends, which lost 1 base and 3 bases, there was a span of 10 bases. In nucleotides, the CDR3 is TGTGCCTGGAGTGCGGACAGCTTCAATCAGCCCCAGCATTTT. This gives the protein CAWSADSFNQPQHF.

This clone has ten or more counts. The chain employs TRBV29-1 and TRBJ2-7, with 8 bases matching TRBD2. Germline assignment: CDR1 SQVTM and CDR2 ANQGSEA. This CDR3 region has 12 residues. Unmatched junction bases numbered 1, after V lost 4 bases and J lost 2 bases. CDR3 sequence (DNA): TGCAGCGTTGCAGCGGGGGCCTACGAGCAGTACTTC. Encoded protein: CSVAAGAYEQYF.

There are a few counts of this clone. The CDR3, as DNA: TGTGCCAGTAGTATAGGCGGGGGAGGCGGAAGGCAAGAGACCCAGTACTTC. Its protein product is CASSIGGGGGRQETQYF. The chain carries TRBV19 and TRBJ2-5; 7 positions agree with TRBD2. Losses at the gene ends were 1 base for V and 2 bases for J; bases not matched to a gene: 10. Germline CDR1 LNHDA, CDR2 SQIVND (reference sequence). The CDR3 has 17 amino acids.

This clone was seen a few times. The CDR3 DNA reads TGTGCCAGCAGCGGTAGCGGGGGGGCTACCGGGGAGCTGTTTTTT. Translated: CASSGSGGATGELFF. The chain joins TRBV12-3 or TRBV12-4 to TRBJ2-2, with TRBD2 identical over 11 bases. This CDR3 spans 15 amino acids. The V gene end was trimmed by 6 bases and the J gene end by 5 bases; junction bases not matched to a gene: 5.

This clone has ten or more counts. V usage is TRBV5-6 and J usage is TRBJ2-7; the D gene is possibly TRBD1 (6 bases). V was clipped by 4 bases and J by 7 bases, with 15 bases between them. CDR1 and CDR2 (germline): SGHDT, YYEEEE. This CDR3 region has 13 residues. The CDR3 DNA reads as TGTGCCAGCAGCCCGGTGGGGGCTGGGGAGCAGTACTTC. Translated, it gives CASSPVGAGEQYF.

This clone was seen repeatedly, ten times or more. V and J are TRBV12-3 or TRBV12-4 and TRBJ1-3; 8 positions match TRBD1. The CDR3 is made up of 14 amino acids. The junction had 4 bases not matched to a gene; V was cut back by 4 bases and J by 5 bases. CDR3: CASSSRTGRNTIYF. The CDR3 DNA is TGTGCCAGCAGTTCAAGGACAGGGCGAAACACCATATATTTT.

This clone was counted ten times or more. In DNA, the CDR3 is TGTGCCAGCAGGATTCCAGGGGGCGTTCAGCCCCAGCATTTT. Its protein product is CASRIPGGVQPQHF. The rearrangement joins TRBV28 to TRBJ1-5; the match to TRBD1 covers 8 bases. The germline gives CDR1 MDHEN, CDR2 SYDVKM. This CDR3 region has 14 residues. J was trimmed by 6 bases and V by 6 bases; bases with no gene match: 7.

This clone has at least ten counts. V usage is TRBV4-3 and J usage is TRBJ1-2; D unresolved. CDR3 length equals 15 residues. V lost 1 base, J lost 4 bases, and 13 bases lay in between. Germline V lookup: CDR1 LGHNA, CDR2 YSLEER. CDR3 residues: CASSQGQALGYGYTF. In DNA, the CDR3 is TGCGCCAGCAGCCAAGGGCAGGCGCTGGGCTATGGCTACACCTTC.

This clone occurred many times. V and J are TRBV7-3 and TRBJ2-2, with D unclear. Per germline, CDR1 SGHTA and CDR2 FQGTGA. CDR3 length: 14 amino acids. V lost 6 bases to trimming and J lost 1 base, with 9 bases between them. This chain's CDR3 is CASRAQQNTGELFF. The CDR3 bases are TGTGCCAGCAGGGCACAGCAGAACACCGGGGAGCTGTTTTTT.

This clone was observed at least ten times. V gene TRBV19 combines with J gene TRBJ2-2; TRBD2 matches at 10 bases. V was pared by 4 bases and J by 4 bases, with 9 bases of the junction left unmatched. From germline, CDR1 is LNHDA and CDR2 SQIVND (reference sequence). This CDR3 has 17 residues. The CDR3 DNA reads TGTGCCAGTAGTAGAACCCCCGGGACTAGCGTCACCGGGGAGCTGTTTTTT. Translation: CASSRTPGTSVTGELFF.

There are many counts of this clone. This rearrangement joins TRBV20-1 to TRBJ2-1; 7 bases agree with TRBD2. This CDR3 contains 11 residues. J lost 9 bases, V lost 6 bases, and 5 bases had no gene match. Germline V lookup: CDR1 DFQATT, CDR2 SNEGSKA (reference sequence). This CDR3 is CSALLAAEQFF. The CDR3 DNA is TGCAGTGCACTGCTAGCGGCTGAGCAGTTCTTC.

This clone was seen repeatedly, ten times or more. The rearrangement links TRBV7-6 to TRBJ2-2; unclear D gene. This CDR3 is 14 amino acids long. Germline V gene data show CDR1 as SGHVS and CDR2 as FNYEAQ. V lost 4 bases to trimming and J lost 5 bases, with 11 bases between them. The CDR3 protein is CASSYQDGTGELFF. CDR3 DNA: TGTGCCAGCAGCTATCAAGACGGGACCGGGGAGCTGTTTTTT.

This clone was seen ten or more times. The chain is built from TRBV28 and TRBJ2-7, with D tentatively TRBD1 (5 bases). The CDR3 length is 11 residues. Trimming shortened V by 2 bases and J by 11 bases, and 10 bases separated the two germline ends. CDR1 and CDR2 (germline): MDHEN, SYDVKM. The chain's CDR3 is CASSLKGYEYF. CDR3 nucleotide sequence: TGTGCCAGCAGTTTAAAGGGGTATGAGTACTTC.

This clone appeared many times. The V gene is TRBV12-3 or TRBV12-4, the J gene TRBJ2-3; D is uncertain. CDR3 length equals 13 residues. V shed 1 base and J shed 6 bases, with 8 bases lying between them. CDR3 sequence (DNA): TGTGCCAGCAGTTTAGACAGCTTGGATACGCAGTATTTT. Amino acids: CASSLDSLDTQYF.

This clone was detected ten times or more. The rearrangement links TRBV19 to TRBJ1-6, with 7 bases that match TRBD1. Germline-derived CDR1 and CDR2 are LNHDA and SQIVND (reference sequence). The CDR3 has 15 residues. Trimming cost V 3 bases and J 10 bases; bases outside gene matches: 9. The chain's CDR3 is CASSMLTGSGSPLHF. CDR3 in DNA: TGTGCCAGTAGTATGCTGACAGGGTCGGGGTCACCCCTCCACTTT.

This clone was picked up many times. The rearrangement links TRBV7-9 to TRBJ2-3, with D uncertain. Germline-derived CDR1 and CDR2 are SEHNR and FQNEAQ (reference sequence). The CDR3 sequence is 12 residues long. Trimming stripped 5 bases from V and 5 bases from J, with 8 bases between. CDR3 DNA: TGTGCCAGCAGCCGAACAAGAGATACGCAGTATTTT. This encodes CASSRTRDTQYF.

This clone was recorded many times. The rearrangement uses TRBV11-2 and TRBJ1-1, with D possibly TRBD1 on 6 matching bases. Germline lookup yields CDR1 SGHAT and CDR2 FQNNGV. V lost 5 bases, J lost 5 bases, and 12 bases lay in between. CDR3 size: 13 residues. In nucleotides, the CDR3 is TGTGCCAGCAGCATACAGGGTAGAACTGAAGCTTTCTTT. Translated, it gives CASSIQGRTEAFF.

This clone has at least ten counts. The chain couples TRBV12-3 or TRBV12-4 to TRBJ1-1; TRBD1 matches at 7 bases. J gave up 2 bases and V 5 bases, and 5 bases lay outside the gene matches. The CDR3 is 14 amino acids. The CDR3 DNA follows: TGTGCCAGCAGTAAAGACAGGGTAAACACTGAAGCTTTCTTT. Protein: CASSKDRVNTEAFF.